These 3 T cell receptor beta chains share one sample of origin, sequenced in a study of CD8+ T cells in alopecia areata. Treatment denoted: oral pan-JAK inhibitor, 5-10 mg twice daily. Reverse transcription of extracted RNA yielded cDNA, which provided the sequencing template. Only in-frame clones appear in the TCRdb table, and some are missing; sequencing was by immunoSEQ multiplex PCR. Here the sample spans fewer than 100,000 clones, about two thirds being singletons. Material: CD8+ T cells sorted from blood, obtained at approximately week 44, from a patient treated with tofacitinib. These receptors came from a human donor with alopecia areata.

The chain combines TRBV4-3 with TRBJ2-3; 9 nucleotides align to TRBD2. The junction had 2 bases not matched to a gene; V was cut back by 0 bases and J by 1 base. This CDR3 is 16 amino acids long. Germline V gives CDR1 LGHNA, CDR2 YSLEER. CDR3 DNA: TGCGCCAGCAGCCAAGACTCTAGCGGGGGCACAGATACGCAGTATTTT. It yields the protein CASSQDSSGGTDTQYF.

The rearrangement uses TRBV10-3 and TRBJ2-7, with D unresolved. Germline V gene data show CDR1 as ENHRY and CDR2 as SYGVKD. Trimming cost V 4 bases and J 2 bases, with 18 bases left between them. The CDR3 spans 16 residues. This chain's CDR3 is CAISGVGDPPPYEQYF. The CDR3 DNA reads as TGTGCCATCAGTGGGGTTGGCGACCCTCCACCCTACGAGCAGTACTTC.

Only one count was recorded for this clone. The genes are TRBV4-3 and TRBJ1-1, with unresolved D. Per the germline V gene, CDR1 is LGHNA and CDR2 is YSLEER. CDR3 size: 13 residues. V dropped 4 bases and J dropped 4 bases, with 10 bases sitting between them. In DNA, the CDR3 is TGCGCCAGCAGCCTCAACTTGGGCACTGAAGCTTTCTTT. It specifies CASSLNLGTEAFF.